Only one count was recorded for the clone carrying this TCR beta chain. Its antigen is not known. CDR3 size: 14 residues. Trimming shortened V by 3 bases and J by 8 bases, and 16 bases separated the two germline ends. Germline CDR1 SGHAT, CDR2 FQNNGV. The data originate from a study of follicular helper T cells after annual influenza vaccination. Study outcomes and limitations: Yearly vaccinations repeatedly recalled conserved clonotypes in ICOS+CD38+ cTfh.

Stated time point: 2013-2014 season, 7 days after vaccination. Only in-frame clones appear in the TCRdb table, and some are missing; sequencing was by immunoSEQ multiplex PCR. Among 4,800 or so clones, roughly nine tenths were seen once, and the ten largest hold roughly 1.4%. The sequence came from an adult who received the influenza vaccine. The chain links TRBV11-2 to TRBJ1-2, with D possibly matching TRBD1 (6 bases). Here the sequenced sample was CXCR5+ CD38- circulating T follicular helper cells from blood, taken 7 days after influenza vaccination. Documented subset: circulating Tfh, non-naive CD4+CXCR5+PD-1+ (ICOS+CD38+ or ICOS-CD38-). The CDR3 DNA follows: TGTGCCAGCAGCTTCGCACAGGGAGTGCGGGGCTACACCTTC. Translation gives CASSFAQGVRGYTF. Using reference TRBV11-2 and TRBJ1-2 for the parts outside the CDR3, the full variable domain is EAGVAQSPRYKIIEKRQSVAFWCNPISGHATLYWYQQILGQGPKLLIQFQNNGVVDDSQLPKDRFSAERLKGVDSTLKIQPAKLEDSAVYLCASSFAQGVRGYTFGSGTRLTVV.